This section outlines one T cell receptor beta chain sequence together with its context. Its specific antigen is unknown. Base qualities are missing; no much larger clone stands one base away. From the cysteine through the phenylalanine, the CDR3 covers 13 amino acids. The kept DNA is CDR3 alone, 39 bases in frame from the first base. Reading the germline V gene gives CDR1 MNHNS and CDR2 SASEGT. V is shortened by 2 bases, J by 5 bases, and the region joining them spans 8 bases. This sample is part of a study of T cells in tumors after PD-1 blockade (dated by TCRdb to between 2018 and 2021). For the wider study: Patients were excluded if they had prior checkpoint blockade, use of systemic immunosuppressants, or recent radiotherapy or other anti-cancer therapy within 4 weeks. Using site-matched tumors from BCC or SCC patients sampled before and after anti-PD-1 therapy, the study carried out paired single-cell RNA and TCR sequencing. Patients received pembrolizumab 200 mg every 3 weeks or cemiplimab 350 mg every 2 weeks. To compare clonotypes in blood and tumor, bulk TCR sequencing was done on around 9 peripheral blood samples taken from a handful of patients. Some patients also continued taking vismodegib 150 mg daily during anti-PD-1 treatment. Peripheral blood samples averaged around 110,000 TCR templates (range 24,679-257,772) and 36,536 unique clonotypes. RECIST version 1.1 was used to assess clinical response. Points the paper makes about the study in general: Around 44% of tumor TCR clonotypes were found in blood, and some novel exhausted tumor clones appeared in pre-treatment blood, suggesting peripheral recruitment. Where the novel T cell clones came from was not determined, and possible sources could include lymphoid organs or rare unexpanded clones inside the tumor or in the tumor periphery.

What this sample's time point label stands for: before anti-PD-1 therapy. Genomic DNA extracted from tumor biopsies or peripheral blood was used for bulk TCRbeta sequencing, with input ranging from about 600 ng to 6,004 ng. Every patient had histologically proven advanced or metastatic basal or squamous cell carcinoma and was a poor candidate for surgical resection. The basal cell carcinoma cohort comprised about a dozen patients, of whom 8 or 9 had bulk tumor TCR sequencing. The immunoSEQ platform was used for deep TCRbeta sequencing. The paper's data handling went like this. Only productive rearrangements were exported from the immunoSEQ Analyzer for further analysis. T cell phenotypes were assigned to bulk TCRbeta clonotypes by matching the clonotypes to single-cell RNA+TCR-seq clones that had the same TCRbeta sequence. Using bulk TCR sequencing data, clone enrichment in tumor was calculated by dividing a clone's tumor frequency by the same clone's PBMC frequency. GLIPH was used to sort TCRs into specificity groups, which are clusters of distinct TCRs that likely recognize common antigens through shared CDR3 motifs. The clones in this table, taken by TCRdb from immuneACCESS, are in-frame only. Not every clone is retained; where verified, under half of the shortfall comes from an unresolved V gene, and the cause of the rest is unknown. That table supplies the V and J calls and clone size; D and trimming were determined from the DNA. The sample table records about 47,000 clones; roughly 73% of these occur just once. Over 15% of the sample goes to the ten largest clones.

The sample here was PBMCs, taken before anti-PD-1 treatment. This receptor was obtained from a human donor with basal cell carcinoma. This chain is built from TRBV6-1 and TRBJ2-3; the D gene cannot be named for sure. The CDR3 in this case is CASSEMYRDTQYF. The DNA reads as follows: TGTGCCAGCAGTGAAATGTACAGAGATACGCAGTATTTT.